The rows below give T cell receptor beta chains drawn from one sample of a study of control samples from healthy donors and cancer patients. The protocol was immunoSEQ multiplex PCR, while the TCRdb copy is restricted to in-frame clones and leaves out a portion. The sample yields more than 60,000 clones, 89% seen once. Source material: PBMCs. The origin of the receptors is a woman aged 45 to 65 with colorectal cancer. Both conserved end residues are part of each CDR3. D genes are given only for firm matches. Rows may omit the clone size; those that give it use once, few, many or a size class.

TGTGCCAGCAGTGCCGGACAGGGGGTCGCATCTAGCACAGATACGCAGTATTTT,CASSAGQGVASSTDTQYF,TRBD1,TRBJ2-3,once,TRBV2
TGTGCCAGCAGTGAACCGGGCCCCAGGGGAAACACCATATATTTT,CASSEPGPRGNTIYF,.,TRBJ1-3,.,TRBV25-1
TGTGCCAGCAGGGCCTATAACAATGAGCAGTTCTTC,CASRAYNNEQFF,.,TRBJ2-1,.,TRBV3-1/TRBV3-2
TGTGCCTGGAGTCACGAAGGAGGGGGCTTCTCTGAAAAACTGTTTTTT,CAWSHEGGGFSEKLFF,TRBD1,TRBJ1-4,.,TRBV30
TGTGCCAGCAGCAAAGTGCAGGACCCCAGAAACACCATATATTTT,CASSKVQDPRNTIYF,.,TRBJ1-3,.,TRBV21-1
TGTGCCATCAGTGAGTCGTTCGGGACTGAAGCTTTCTTT,CAISESFGTEAFF,.,TRBJ1-1,.,TRBV10-3
TGTGCCAGCAGCTTGTACAGGGATAGCAATCAGCCCCAGCATTTT,CASSLYRDSNQPQHF,.,TRBJ1-5,.,TRBV7-2
TGTGCCAGCATGCCGGGACAGGGTATTTGGTCGGGGGCCAACGTCCTGACTTTC,CASMPGQGIWSGANVLTF,TRBD1,TRBJ2-6,few,TRBV3-1/TRBV3-2
TGTGCCAGCAGCTTAGCGGGTGGCGGGGGGGCTTCCTACAATGAGCAGTTCTTC,CASSLAGGGGASYNEQFF,TRBD2,TRBJ2-1,.,TRBV7-2
TGTGCCAGCGGTGGGATTTCTGGGGCCAACGTCCTGACTTTC,CASGGISGANVLTF,.,TRBJ2-6,.,TRBV25-1
TGTGCCACCAGTGATTCGTCGGGACTAGGGTTCAATGAGCAGTTCTTC,CATSDSSGLGFNEQFF,TRBD2,TRBJ2-1,.,TRBV24-1
TGTGCCATCAGTGGACAGGACGACACTGAAGCTTTCTTT,CAISGQDDTEAFF,.,TRBJ1-1,.,TRBV10-3
TGTGCCAGCAGCTTACGGTCCGGGAGGGAAATAGCCAAAAACATTCAGTACTTC,CASSLRSGREIAKNIQYF,TRBD2,TRBJ2-4,.,TRBV13
TGTGCCAGCTCACCTCCTCGGACAGGGACCATGAACACTGAAGCTTTCTTT,CASSPPRTGTMNTEAFF,TRBD1,TRBJ1-1,.,TRBV18
TGTGCCAGCAGTCGGACAGATACGCAGTATTTT,CASSRTDTQYF,.,TRBJ2-3,.,TRBV6-6
TGTGCCAGCAGCAAAGTGTTTATTTCGGTCGGACATAATGAAAAACTGTTTTTT,CASSKVFISVGHNEKLFF,.,TRBJ1-4,.,TRBV21-1
TGTGCCAGCAACCCAAGGGGAGAGACCCAGTACTTC,CASNPRGETQYF,.,TRBJ2-5,.,TRBV6-5
TGCGCCAGCAGCCAAGATAACTGGGTATTACTTACGCAGTATTTT,CASSQDNWVLLTQYF,.,TRBJ2-3,.,TRBV4-3
TGTGCCAGCAGCTTGGATTATGGCTCTGGAAACACCATATATTTT,CASSLDYGSGNTIYF,.,TRBJ1-3,.,TRBV7-2
TGCGCCAGCAGGCCCGGGACAGGGGTCAATGAGCAGTTCTTC,CASRPGTGVNEQFF,TRBD1,TRBJ2-1,.,TRBV5-1
TGCAGTGCTAGTATATACCTAAATGGAAACACCATATATTTT,CSASIYLNGNTIYF,.,TRBJ1-3,.,TRBV20-1
TGTGCCAGCAGTGAAGAGGGCTACTATGGCTACACCTTC,CASSEEGYYGYTF,.,TRBJ1-2,.,TRBV6-1
TGTGCCAGCAGCCTTAAGTTGGGGGCGACTGGCTATGGCTACACCTTC,CASSLKLGATGYGYTF,.,TRBJ1-2,.,TRBV6-2/TRBV6-3
TGTGCCAGCAGCCCAGGGACACCGGGGAGCAATCAGCCCCAGCATTTT,CASSPGTPGSNQPQHF,.,TRBJ1-5,.,TRBV5-5
TGTGCCAGTCGAGGTATTGACAGAGGTAATGGCTACACCTTC,CASRGIDRGNGYTF,.,TRBJ1-2,.,TRBV19